The entry below gives a single T cell receptor (beta chain) sequence along with its context. Its antigen is undetermined. V was cut by 2 bases and J by 6 bases, with 10 bases left in between. The germline gives CDR1 SGHDT, CDR2 YYEEEE. The CDR3 totals 13 residues. This entry belongs to a study of beta chain features in type 1 diabetes. Study-level points and caveats: A potential influence of HLA type upon TCRB rearrangement remained unresolved herein. The VDJ junctions of type 1 diabetes patients carried fewer insertions and more deletions. Moderate but significant shortening of TCRB CDR3s was recorded in all four CD4+ subsets from Type 1 diabetes patients.

Every bit of the isolated RNA underwent reverse transcription, so sequencing read expressed TCRB transcripts. The assay was immunoSEQ multiplex PCR, and TCRdb's table has in-frame clones only and misses some. The sample lists about 650,000 clones; under 15% were seen once. Sequenced sample: naive CD4+ T cells from blood. The sequence was collected from a young man with type 1 diabetes. V usage is TRBV5-6 and J usage is TRBJ2-3; D unclear. The chain's CDR3 is CASSFQTGDTQYF. DNA of the CDR3: TGTGCCAGCAGCTTTCAAACCGGCGATACGCAGTATTTT.